The rows below give T cell receptor beta chains drawn from one sample of a study of identical twins. TCRdb used MiXCR to reprocess the 5' RACE reads, holding one entry per CDR3 protein. The sample has around 340,000 distinct CDR3 sequences, approximately 10% seen once; the top ten hold approximately 8.9%. Sequenced sample: naive T cells sorted from blood. The receptors originated from a woman between 50 and 59 years old in good health. Each CDR3 is given with its conserved first and last residue. Each record gives: D gene, clone size, J gene, V gene, CDR3 protein, CDR3 DNA. D genes are given only for firm matches. Not every row has a clone size; where given, it reads once, few, many or a size class.

d_gene: TRBD2; abundance: .; j_gene: TRBJ2-1; v_gene: TRBV20-1; CDR3aa: CSALLAATYNEQFF; CDR3nt: TGCAGTGCCCTCCTAGCGGCTACCTACAATGAGCAGTTCTTC
d_gene: .; abundance: .; j_gene: TRBJ2-1; v_gene: TRBV5-1; CDR3aa: CASSLPGEYNEQCF; CDR3nt: TGCGCCAGCAGCTTACCGGGAGAATACAATGAGCAGTGCTTC
d_gene: .; abundance: few; j_gene: TRBJ2-1; v_gene: TRBV5-1; CDR3aa: CASSLNRGTDNEQFF; CDR3nt: TGCGCCAGCAGCTTGAACCGGGGGACGGATAATGAGCAGTTCTTC
d_gene: .; abundance: many; j_gene: TRBJ2-5; v_gene: TRBV7-8; CDR3aa: CASRSDGPPQGSQETQYF; CDR3nt: TGTGCCAGCAGATCAGACGGGCCACCTCAGGGAAGTCAAGAGACCCAGTACTTC
d_gene: .; abundance: .; j_gene: TRBJ1-1; v_gene: TRBV2; CDR3aa: CASREGRQNTEAFF; CDR3nt: TGTGCCAGCAGGGAAGGACGGCAGAACACTGAAGCTTTCTTT
d_gene: .; abundance: few; j_gene: TRBJ2-1; v_gene: TRBV7-2; CDR3aa: CASSPRGVGGNEQFF; CDR3nt: TGTGCCAGCAGCCCCAGGGGGGTTGGGGGGAATGAGCAGTTCTTC
d_gene: .; abundance: .; j_gene: TRBJ2-5; v_gene: TRBV27; CDR3aa: CASSPFGGAQYF; CDR3nt: TGTGCCAGCAGTCCGTTCGGTGGTGCCCAGTACTTC
d_gene: .; abundance: few; j_gene: TRBJ2-5; v_gene: TRBV28; CDR3aa: CASSLGGSGAQETQYF; CDR3nt: TGTGCCAGCAGTTTGGGGGGTTCGGGGGCGCAAGAGACCCAGTACTTC
d_gene: TRBD1; abundance: few; j_gene: TRBJ2-5; v_gene: TRBV7-7; CDR3aa: CASSSIRTGDETQYF; CDR3nt: TGTGCCAGCAGCTCAATAAGGACAGGGGACGAGACCCAGTACTTC
d_gene: .; abundance: .; j_gene: TRBJ2-6; v_gene: TRBV30; CDR3aa: CASTGQPKGANVLTF; CDR3nt: TGTGCCTCAACGGGGCAGCCAAAAGGGGCCAACGTCCTGACTTTC
d_gene: .; abundance: .; j_gene: TRBJ1-1; v_gene: TRBV7-8; CDR3aa: CASSKYREMNTEAFF; CDR3nt: TGTGCCAGCAGCAAATATAGGGAGATGAACACTGAAGCTTTCTTT
d_gene: .; abundance: many; j_gene: TRBJ1-1; v_gene: TRBV2; CDR3aa: CASSGGVWDTEAFF; CDR3nt: TGTGCCAGCAGTGGGGGGGTCTGGGACACTGAAGCTTTCTTT
d_gene: .; abundance: many; j_gene: TRBJ2-1; v_gene: TRBV3-1; CDR3aa: CASSQVGYEQFF; CDR3nt: TGTGCCAGCAGCCAGGTAGGATATGAGCAGTTCTTC
d_gene: .; abundance: few; j_gene: TRBJ2-5; v_gene: TRBV9; CDR3aa: CASSFSGTETQYF; CDR3nt: TGTGCCAGCAGCTTTTCGGGGACGGAGACCCAGTACTTC
d_gene: .; abundance: many; j_gene: TRBJ1-2; v_gene: TRBV12-3/TRBV12-4; CDR3aa: CASSVIVDGYTF; CDR3nt: TGTGCCAGCAGTGTCATTGTGGATGGCTACACCTTC
d_gene: TRBD2; abundance: few; j_gene: TRBJ2-1; v_gene: TRBV12-3/TRBV12-4; CDR3aa: CASSYGGGRVSSYNEQFF; CDR3nt: TGTGCCAGCAGTTACGGAGGCGGGAGGGTGAGCTCCTACAATGAGCAGTTCTTC
d_gene: .; abundance: few; j_gene: TRBJ1-2; v_gene: TRBV10-3; CDR3aa: CAITYDRSYGYTF; CDR3nt: TGTGCCATCACTTATGACAGGTCCTATGGCTACACCTTC
d_gene: .; abundance: many; j_gene: TRBJ2-1; v_gene: TRBV10-3; CDR3aa: CATGSLGNEQFF; CDR3nt: TGTGCCACCGGGAGTTTAGGAAATGAGCAGTTCTTC
d_gene: .; abundance: .; j_gene: TRBJ1-1; v_gene: TRBV20-1; CDR3aa: CSARDEGGLGAFF; CDR3nt: TGCAGTGCTAGAGATGAGGGCGGACTAGGAGCTTTCTTT
d_gene: .; abundance: few; j_gene: TRBJ1-2; v_gene: TRBV12-3/TRBV12-4; CDR3aa: CASSLGGYMYGYTF; CDR3nt: TGTGCCAGCAGTTTAGGGGGGTATATGTATGGCTACACCTTC
d_gene: TRBD1; abundance: few; j_gene: TRBJ1-1; v_gene: TRBV18; CDR3aa: CASSRQGRPEAFF; CDR3nt: TGTGCCAGCTCACGACAGGGGCGACCTGAAGCTTTCTTT
d_gene: .; abundance: .; j_gene: TRBJ2-4; v_gene: TRBV7-2; CDR3aa: CASSKILAKNIQYF; CDR3nt: TGTGCCAGCAGCAAGATACTAGCCAAAAACATTCAGTACTTC
d_gene: .; abundance: few; j_gene: TRBJ2-3; v_gene: TRBV12-3/TRBV12-4; CDR3aa: CASSSSRISMGTQYF; CDR3nt: TGTGCCAGCAGCTCCTCTAGGATTAGTATGGGTACGCAGTATTTT
d_gene: .; abundance: few; j_gene: TRBJ2-2; v_gene: TRBV21-1; CDR3aa: CASSCQGGDGELFF; CDR3nt: TGTGCCAGCAGCTGTCAGGGGGGAGACGGGGAGCTGTTTTTT
d_gene: .; abundance: .; j_gene: TRBJ1-2; v_gene: TRBV11-2; CDR3aa: CASSPISDRYGYTF; CDR3nt: TGTGCCAGCAGCCCAATTTCCGACCGCTATGGCTACACCTTC
d_gene: .; abundance: few; j_gene: TRBJ1-2; v_gene: TRBV20-1; CDR3aa: CSAPLGGAYGYTF; CDR3nt: TGCAGTGCTCCGTTGGGGGGCGCTTATGGCTACACCTTC
d_gene: .; abundance: .; j_gene: TRBJ1-5; v_gene: TRBV30; CDR3aa: CAWSVGGQPQHF; CDR3nt: TGTGCCTGGAGTGTAGGGGGTCAGCCCCAGCATTTT
d_gene: .; abundance: few; j_gene: TRBJ2-2; v_gene: TRBV5-1; CDR3aa: CASSGRQPAGELFF; CDR3nt: TGCGCCAGCAGTGGGAGGCAGCCCGCCGGGGAGCTGTTTTTT
d_gene: .; abundance: few; j_gene: TRBJ2-2; v_gene: TRBV5-1; CDR3aa: CASREINRVIGELFF; CDR3nt: TGCGCCAGCAGAGAAATCAACAGGGTTATTGGGGAGCTGTTTTTT
d_gene: .; abundance: .; j_gene: TRBJ1-4; v_gene: TRBV7-8; CDR3aa: CASSLAPMEKLFF; CDR3nt: TGTGCCAGCAGCTTAGCGCCTATGGAAAAACTGTTTTTT
d_gene: .; abundance: .; j_gene: TRBJ2-2; v_gene: TRBV12-3/TRBV12-4; CDR3aa: CASSLAFGSANTGELFF; CDR3nt: TGTGCCAGCAGTTTAGCTTTCGGGAGTGCGAACACCGGGGAGCTGTTTTTT
d_gene: .; abundance: many; j_gene: TRBJ2-1; v_gene: TRBV6-5; CDR3aa: CASSKTSDEQFF; CDR3nt: TGTGCCAGCAGTAAAACTTCGGATGAGCAGTTCTTC
d_gene: .; abundance: .; j_gene: TRBJ2-7; v_gene: TRBV5-1; CDR3aa: CASSFAGALAYEQYF; CDR3nt: TGCGCCAGCAGCTTCGCCGGGGCGCTGGCCTACGAGCAGTACTTC
d_gene: TRBD2; abundance: .; j_gene: TRBJ2-3; v_gene: TRBV7-6; CDR3aa: CASSLGAGGQDTQYF; CDR3nt: TGTGCCAGCAGCTTAGGAGCGGGAGGGCAGGATACGCAGTATTTT
d_gene: .; abundance: .; j_gene: TRBJ2-3; v_gene: TRBV6-2/TRBV6-3; CDR3aa: CASSPTGAWTDTQYF; CDR3nt: TGTGCCAGCAGTCCAACGGGGGCCTGGACAGATACGCAGTATTTT
d_gene: .; abundance: .; j_gene: TRBJ2-3; v_gene: TRBV11-2; CDR3aa: CASSLEAGEGPLITQYF; CDR3nt: TGTGCCAGCAGCTTAGAGGCAGGGGAGGGCCCTCTGATTACGCAGTATTTT
d_gene: .; abundance: many; j_gene: TRBJ2-3; v_gene: TRBV10-3; CDR3aa: CAISERLVSTDTQYF; CDR3nt: TGTGCCATCAGTGAGCGGTTAGTTAGCACAGATACGCAGTATTTT
d_gene: .; abundance: few; j_gene: TRBJ2-7; v_gene: TRBV12-3/TRBV12-4; CDR3aa: CASSLWGEQYF; CDR3nt: TGTGCCAGCAGTTTGTGGGGCGAGCAGTACTTC
d_gene: .; abundance: .; j_gene: TRBJ1-1; v_gene: TRBV15; CDR3aa: CATSRMSGAGTEAFF; CDR3nt: TGTGCCACCAGCAGAATGTCAGGGGCAGGCACTGAAGCTTTCTTT
d_gene: .; abundance: .; j_gene: TRBJ1-2; v_gene: TRBV4-2; CDR3aa: CASSSLSGRSYGYTF; CDR3nt: TGTGCCAGCAGCAGCCTATCTGGACGTTCCTATGGCTACACCTTC
d_gene: TRBD1; abundance: .; j_gene: TRBJ2-1; v_gene: TRBV24-1; CDR3aa: CATRMGQTDNEQFF; CDR3nt: TGTGCCACCAGGATGGGACAGACCGACAATGAGCAGTTCTTC
d_gene: TRBD1; abundance: .; j_gene: TRBJ1-5; v_gene: TRBV10-2; CDR3aa: CATQGSNQPQHF; CDR3nt: TGCGCCACACAGGGGAGCAATCAGCCCCAGCATTTT
d_gene: TRBD1; abundance: few; j_gene: TRBJ1-1; v_gene: TRBV19; CDR3aa: CASSIRTGLRMGEAFF; CDR3nt: TGTGCCAGTAGTATACGGACAGGCTTAAGAATGGGTGAAGCTTTCTTT
d_gene: TRBD1; abundance: .; j_gene: TRBJ2-7; v_gene: TRBV11-2; CDR3aa: CASSSRGPPYEQYF; CDR3nt: TGTGCCAGCAGTTCAAGGGGGCCTCCCTACGAGCAGTACTTC
d_gene: TRBD1; abundance: .; j_gene: TRBJ1-6; v_gene: TRBV7-6; CDR3aa: CASSLDKQGSITPLHF; CDR3nt: TGTGCCAGCAGCTTAGATAAACAGGGGTCTATAACACCCCTCCACTTT
d_gene: TRBD1; abundance: .; j_gene: TRBJ2-2; v_gene: TRBV20-1; CDR3aa: CSARAGQGFGELFF; CDR3nt: TGCAGTGCTAGAGCGGGACAGGGGTTCGGGGAGCTGTTTTTT
d_gene: .; abundance: .; j_gene: TRBJ2-1; v_gene: TRBV7-9; CDR3aa: CASRSEKREQFF; CDR3nt: TGTGCCAGCAGGAGCGAGAAACGAGAGCAGTTCTTC